The present TCR beta chain was sequenced within a study of T cells after yellow fever vaccination. Study conclusions and caveats: A secondary response was less intense yet reached its peak sooner, at day 5 versus 15. Some clonotypes, a small share, were shared between CD4 and CD8 compartments. Most primary-vaccination clones reappeared after the booster (about 97% CD4, 88% CD8).

Points on this clonotype: Its antigen is still unknown.

5'RACE template switching produced TCR cDNA carrying a universal primer site and UMIs. TCRdb independently ran MiXCR on the 5' RACE reads; one entry per CDR3 protein. The sample carries 150,000 to 200,000 distinct CDR3 sequences, around 8.5% recorded once. Sequenced material: CD8+ T cells sorted from PBMCs, taken 45 days after the yellow fever booster vaccination. The clonotype originates from a man between 18 and 29 years old who received the YFV17D yellow fever vaccine.

The chain's CDR3 is CASSYSATEVNTEAFF. As DNA, the CDR3 is TGTGCCAGCAGTTACTCTGCGACAGAAGTGAACACTGAAGCTTTCTTT. The V and J genes are TRBV6-2 or TRBV6-3 and TRBJ1-1; D is perhaps TRBD1 (5 bases). Germline CDR1 is MNHEY and CDR2 is SVGEGT. The CDR3 length is 16 residues. Deletions cut 0 bases from V and 0 bases from J, with 11 bases between.